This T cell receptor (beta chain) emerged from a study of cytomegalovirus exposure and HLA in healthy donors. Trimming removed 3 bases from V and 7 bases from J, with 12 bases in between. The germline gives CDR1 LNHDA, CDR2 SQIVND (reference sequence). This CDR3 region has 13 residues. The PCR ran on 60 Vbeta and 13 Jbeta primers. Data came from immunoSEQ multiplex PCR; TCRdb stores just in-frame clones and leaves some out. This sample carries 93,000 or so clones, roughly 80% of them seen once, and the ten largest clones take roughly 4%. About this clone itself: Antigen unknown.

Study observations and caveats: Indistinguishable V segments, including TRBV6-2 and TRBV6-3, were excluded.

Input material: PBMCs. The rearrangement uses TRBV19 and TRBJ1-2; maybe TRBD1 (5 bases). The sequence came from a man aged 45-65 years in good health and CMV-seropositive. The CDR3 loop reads CASSIRQTRGYTF. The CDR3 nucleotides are TGTGCCAGTAGTATCAGACAGACCCGTGGCTACACCTTC.